These 18 T cell receptor beta chains were all obtained from the same sample, sequenced in a study of beta chain features in type 1 diabetes. The study reverse transcribed the entire isolated RNA, so it sequenced expressed TCRB transcripts. Some clones are missing from TCRdb's copy, which holds only in-frame ones; the method was immunoSEQ multiplex PCR. The table has roughly 380,000 clones, 15% to 20% seen once. The source material was naive CD4+ T cells from blood. Receptors originate from a woman aged 18-35 years in good health.

The chain links TRBV30 to TRBJ2-7; 7 bases are shared with TRBD2. Germline CDR1 is GTSNPN and CDR2 is SVGIG (reference sequence). V lost 8 bases to trimming and J lost 0 bases; unmatched junction nucleotides: 7. The CDR3 contains 13 residues. This chain's CDR3 is CAVITSDSYEQYF. The CDR3 DNA follows: TGTGCCGTAATCACTAGCGACTCCTACGAGCAGTACTTC.

The chain joins TRBV4-3 to TRBJ1-2, with D possibly being TRBD1 (5 bases). This CDR3 contains 16 residues. CDR1 LGHNA and CDR2 YSLEER come from the germline V gene. Trimming shortened V by 0 bases and J by 4 bases, and 15 bases separated the two germline ends. In nucleotides, the CDR3 is TGCGCCAGCAGCCAAGATGGGGGGGGGTATTCCTATGGCTACACCTTC. This codes for CASSQDGGGYSYGYTF.

The chain employs TRBV18 and TRBJ1-1; D not certain. V dropped 1 base and J dropped 1 base, with 7 bases sitting between them. This CDR3 comprises 14 residues. Germline CDR1 KGHSH, CDR2 LQKENI. CDR3 nucleotide sequence: TGTGCCAGCTCACCACTCCCCGGGAACACTGAAGCTTTCTTT. Its protein is CASSPLPGNTEAFF.

CDR3 bases: TGTGCCAGCGACGAGGGCGGAGATACGCAGTATTTT. Translated, it gives CASDEGGDTQYF. The genes are TRBV19 and TRBJ2-3; weak D call: TRBD2 (5 bases). Germline CDR1 LNHDA, CDR2 SQIVND (reference sequence). This CDR3 spans 12 amino acids. V shed 9 bases and J shed 5 bases, with 12 bases lying between them.

The V and J genes are TRBV30 and TRBJ1-1; D is perhaps TRBD1 (6 bases). CDR3 length equals 13 residues. Germline loops: CDR1 GTSNPN, CDR2 SVGIG (reference sequence). Deletions cut 3 bases from V and 5 bases from J, with 13 bases between. The CDR3 protein is CAWRDSFSTEAFF. The CDR3 DNA is TGTGCCTGGAGGGACAGTTTTTCGACTGAAGCTTTCTTT.

This clone has only a few counts. The chain is built from TRBV28 and TRBJ1-2; perhaps TRBD1 as D (6 bases). Trimming stripped 5 bases from V and 13 bases from J, with 14 bases between. Germline V gives CDR1 MDHEN, CDR2 SYDVKM. The CDR3 covers 11 residues. The CDR3 loop reads CASSLDSLSTF. DNA for the CDR3: TGTGCCAGCAGTCTGGACAGTCTCAGCACCTTC.

The V gene is TRBV4-1, the J gene TRBJ2-5, with a weak D call TRBD2 (6 bases). The CDR3 covers 16 residues. Deletions cut 3 bases from V and 2 bases from J, with 16 bases between. The germline gives CDR1 MGHRA, CDR2 YSYEKL. The CDR3, as DNA: TGCGCCAGCAGCCACAGCTCGGGACTGGTGCAAGAGACCCAGTACTTC. Encoded protein: CASSHSSGLVQETQYF.

This clone turned up a few times. This rearrangement joins TRBV5-1 to TRBJ1-2; D unclear. V lost 0 bases and J lost 6, with 12 bases in between. The CDR3 runs to 14 residues. Germline V lookup: CDR1 SGHRS, CDR2 YFSETQ. This chain's CDR3 is CASSLAQRWDGYTF. For the CDR3, the DNA is TGCGCCAGCAGCTTGGCCCAGAGGTGGGATGGCTACACCTTC.

The chain joins TRBV9 to TRBJ2-1, with D uncertain. Trimming pared 2 bases from V and 4 bases from J, leaving 13 bases between. CDR3 size: 15 residues. The germline CDR1 and CDR2 sequences are SGDLS and YYNGEE. In DNA, the CDR3 is TGTGCCAGCAGCGTGGGCATATCTTCTTACAATGAGCAGTTCTTC. Amino acid sequence: CASSVGISSYNEQFF.

The rearrangement links TRBV30 to TRBJ2-5; TRBD2 matches 16 bases. CDR1 is GTSNPN and CDR2 is SVGIG in the germline V gene (reference sequence). V shed 4 bases, J shed 5 bases, and the junction held 13 bases outside the gene matches. The CDR3 sequence is 18 residues long. The CDR3 sequence: CAWIGGLAGGPPKETQYF. In nucleotides, the CDR3 is TGTGCCTGGATAGGGGGACTAGCGGGAGGGCCACCCAAGGAGACCCAGTACTTC.

This clone has only a few counts. The junction does not match germline at one end; this may be a read error. V gene TRBV4-1 combines with J gene TRBJ2-2; maybe TRBD2 (6 bases). This CDR3 is built from 15 residues. Germline V lookup: CDR1 MGHRA, CDR2 YSYEKL. CDR3 in DNA: TGCGCCAGCAGACAAGCGTCCTCGGGGGCCGGGGAGCTGTTTTTT. This translates into CASRQASSGAGELFF.

This chain joins TRBV23-1 and TRBJ1-2; D is unclear. TRBV23-1 is labeled an ORF, and its function is uncertain. The V gene lost 1 base and the J gene lost 11 bases, with 17 bases spanning the gap. This CDR3 has 14 amino acids. CDR3 coding DNA: TGCGCCAGCAGTCAATTTGGTGAGGGAGCGACTTACACCTTC. Protein sequence: CASSQFGEGATYTF.

This clone was counted between two and nine times. The V call is TRBV30, the J call TRBJ2-7; weak D call: TRBD2 (6 bases). In germline, CDR1 is GTSNPN, CDR2 SVGIG (reference sequence). This CDR3 comprises 13 residues. Trimming left V 2 bases short and J 6 bases short, with 14 bases between. The CDR3 loop is CAWSRDSLREQYF. The CDR3 DNA follows: TGTGCCTGGAGTCGGGACTCGTTGCGCGAGCAGTACTTC.

Written as DNA, the CDR3 is TGCGCCAGCAGCCGAGACGCGGGGAGCTCCTACAATGAGCAGTTCTTC. It translates to CASSRDAGSSYNEQFF. The chain combines TRBV5-1 with TRBJ2-1; D perhaps matches TRBD2 (6 bases). CDR3 length equals 16 residues. The V end was cut by 4 bases, the J end by 0 bases, with 14 bases between. Per the germline V gene, CDR1 is SGHRS and CDR2 is YFSETQ.

V usage is TRBV5-1 and J usage is TRBJ1-5, with TRBD1 matching 7 bases. The V and J ends lost 1 base and 5 bases, in that order; junction bases with no gene match: 6. Per germline, CDR1 SGHRS and CDR2 YFSETQ. The CDR3 consists of 15 residues. The CDR3 DNA reads TGCGCCAGCAGCTTGACAGGGGACCGGTATCAGCCCCAGCATTTT. Translated, it gives CASSLTGDRYQPQHF.

This clone was counted only a few times. The rearrangement uses TRBV30 and TRBJ2-7; 7 bases are shared with TRBD2. With the DNA end fitting TRBJ2-1 better, the J assignment may be wrong. Germline V lookup: CDR1 GTSNPN, CDR2 SVGIG (reference sequence). The CDR3 has 14 amino acids. CDR3 bases: TGTGCCTGGAGTCGCGGACTAGATGATTATGAGCAGTTCTTC. It specifies CAWSRGLDDYEQFF.

The chain is built from TRBV7-9 and TRBJ2-3, with D possibly TRBD1 on 5 matching bases. Trimming removed 2 bases from V and 0 bases from J, with 9 bases in between. The CDR3 sequence is 15 residues long. Germline loops: CDR1 SEHNR, CDR2 FQNEAQ (reference sequence). DNA for the CDR3: TGTGCCAGCAGCTTACTAAAGGGGAGCACAGATACGCAGTATTTT. The encoded protein is CASSLLKGSTDTQYF.

This clone has more than one count but fewer than ten. CDR3 nucleotides: TGTGCCAGCAGCCAAGGGCAGGGGGCCTACGAGCAGTACTTC. Translating it yields CASSQGQGAYEQYF. The chain recombines TRBV4-2 with TRBJ2-7, with TRBD1 matching over 7 bases. The V gene end was trimmed by 1 base and the J gene end by 2 bases; junction bases not matched to a gene: 2. Germline V gene sequence: CDR1 LGHNA, CDR2 YNFKEQ. The CDR3 contains 14 residues.